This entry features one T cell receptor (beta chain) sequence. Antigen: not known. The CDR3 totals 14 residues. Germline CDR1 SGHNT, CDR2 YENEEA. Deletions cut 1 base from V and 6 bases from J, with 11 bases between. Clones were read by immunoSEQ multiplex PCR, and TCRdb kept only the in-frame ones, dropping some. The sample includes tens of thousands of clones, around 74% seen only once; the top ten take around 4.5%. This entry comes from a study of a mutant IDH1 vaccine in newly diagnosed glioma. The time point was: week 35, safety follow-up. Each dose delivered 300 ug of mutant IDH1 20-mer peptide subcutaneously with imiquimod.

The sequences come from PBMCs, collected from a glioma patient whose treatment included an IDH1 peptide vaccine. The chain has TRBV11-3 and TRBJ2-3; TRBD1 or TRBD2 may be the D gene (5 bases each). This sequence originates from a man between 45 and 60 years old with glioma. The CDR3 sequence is CASSLGGRGDTQYF. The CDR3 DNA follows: TGTGCCAGCAGCTTAGGGGGACGTGGGGATACGCAGTATTTT.